This T cell receptor beta chain originates from a study of monozygotic twins with inflammatory bowel disease. Study conclusions and caveats: Against healthy co-twins, IBD patients had lower TCRbeta diversity (measured by inverse Simpson).

The CDR3 has 13 amino acids. Germline CDR1 and CDR2: SQVTM and ANQGSEA. As for this clonotype: The antigen is not known.

An amount of about 3,500 ng of total RNA was used for each TCR library. Two nested PCRs, of 16 and 9 cycles, processed TCRalpha and TCRbeta cDNA. TCRdb re-called the 5' RACE reads and shows each CDR3 protein once, DNA omitted. The sample totals approximately 150,000 distinct CDR3 sequences. The sequenced sample was blood. This clonotype was sampled from a human donor with ulcerative colitis or Crohn's disease, or a healthy co-twin of an affected twin (not recorded which). This chain joins TRBV29-1 and TRBJ1-2; TCRdb names TRBD1, which stays unverified in the absence of DNA. CDR3 region: CSATGGSNYGYTF.